These 32 T cell receptor beta chains share one sample of origin, sequenced in a study of T cell changes during pregnancy in multiple sclerosis. Sequencing used immunoSEQ multiplex PCR; TCRdb keeps in-frame clones, though not all of them. The table records 85,000 to 110,000 clones, almost 95% of them present only once. The sequencing here drew on peripheral blood, taken after pregnancy. Every receptor here comes from a female donor with multiple sclerosis, enrolled in a pregnancy study.

The V gene is TRBV19, the J gene TRBJ1-2; no definite D call. In germline, CDR1 is LNHDA, CDR2 SQIVND (reference sequence). The ends were cut back, 6 bases at V and 4 bases at J, with 9 bases in the middle. The CDR3 spans 12 residues. The CDR3 region is CASREGGYGYTF. In DNA, the CDR3 is TGTGCCAGTAGGGAGGGCGGCTATGGCTACACCTTC. Filled out from reference TRBV19 and TRBJ1-2, the complete variable domain reads DGGITQSPKYLFRKEGQNVTLSCEQNLNHDAMYWYRQDPGQGLRLIYYSQIVNDFQKGDIAEGYSVSREKKESFPLTVTSAQKNPTAFYLCASREGGYGYTFGSGTRLTVV.

The chain couples TRBV10-3 to TRBJ2-2, with 9 bases aligning to TRBD1. The V segment lost 2 bases and the J segment 7 bases; nucleotides outside the gene matches: 2. The CDR3 has 14 amino acids. The germline V gene encodes CDR1 ENHRY and CDR2 SYGVKD. The CDR3 DNA follows: TGTGCCATCAGTGAGACAGGGGGCAGCGGGGAGCTGTTTTTT. Its protein product is CAISETGGSGELFF.

The rearrangement joins TRBV5-1 to TRBJ2-2, with D possibly matching TRBD1 (5 bases). This CDR3 is 15 amino acids long. V lost 0 bases to trimming and J lost 6 bases, with 12 bases between them. The germline V gene encodes CDR1 SGHRS and CDR2 YFSETQ. CDR3 nucleotide sequence: TGCGCCAGCAGCTTGGGACAGCCTGGACCCGGGGAGCTGTTTTTT. Translation gives CASSLGQPGPGELFF.

The chain links TRBV6-5 to TRBJ1-1; 7 positions agree with TRBD1. Germline assignment: CDR1 MNHEY and CDR2 SVGAGI. The V gene end was trimmed by 10 bases and the J gene end by 1 base; junction bases not matched to a gene: 3. This CDR3 is 12 amino acids long. In DNA, the CDR3 is TGTGCCACCAGGGGGGCGAACACTGAAGCTTTCTTT. Protein: CATRGANTEAFF.

V is TRBV5-1 and J is TRBJ2-7; TRBD2 agrees at 7 bases. J lost 5 bases, V lost 5 bases, and 4 bases had no gene match. The CDR3 consists of 12 residues. Germline V CDR1 and CDR2: SGHRS, YFSETQ. DNA of the CDR3: TGCGCCAGCAGACTGAGCGGGGACGAGCAGTACTTC. The encoded protein is CASRLSGDEQYF.

The genes are TRBV4-1 and TRBJ2-5, with TRBD2 identical over 13 bases. This CDR3 region has 15 residues. V was clipped by 4 bases and J by 5 bases; unmatched bases: 4. Germline V gene sequence: CDR1 MGHRA, CDR2 YSYEKL. The CDR3 bases are TGCGCCAGCAGCCCACTAGCGGGAGGGTCCGAGACCCAGTACTTC. Translating gives CASSPLAGGSETQYF.

The V call is TRBV7-8, the J call TRBJ2-3; 7 bases agree with TRBD2. Germline V gene lookup returns CDR1 SGHVS and CDR2 FQNEAQ. The ends lost 5 bases at V and 2 bases at J; junction bases unmatched: 4. The CDR3 has 14 amino acids. The CDR3 loop is CASSLTSLTDTQYF. The DNA for the CDR3 is TGTGCCAGCAGCCTGACTAGCCTCACAGATACGCAGTATTTT.

The CDR3 bases are TGTGCCAGTAGTACAGGACTTATGGGGATCGCCCAAGAGACCCAGTACTTC. It encodes CASSTGLMGIAQETQYF. V gene TRBV19 combines with J gene TRBJ2-5; possibly TRBD2 for D (5 bases). Germline CDR1 is LNHDA and CDR2 is SQIVND (reference sequence). V was trimmed by 4 bases and J by 1 base, leaving 19 bases between them. The CDR3 is 17 amino acids.

V usage is TRBV5-1 and J usage is TRBJ2-1, with a possible D match to TRBD1 (6 bases). V was clipped by 0 bases and J by 15 bases, with 13 bases between them. There are 12 residues in the CDR3. In germline, CDR1 is SGHRS, CDR2 YFSETQ. The chain's CDR3 is CASSLERQALFF. The CDR3, as DNA: TGCGCCAGCAGCTTGGAACGACAGGCCTTGTTCTTC.

The rearrangement uses TRBV19 and TRBJ2-5; 7 nucleotides match TRBD1. Germline V gene sequence: CDR1 LNHDA, CDR2 SQIVND (reference sequence). The V gene end was trimmed by 2 bases and the J gene end by 2 bases; junction bases not matched to a gene: 5. The CDR3 is made up of 15 amino acids. The DNA of the CDR3 is TGTGCCAGTAGTATATCCTCAGGGGGACAAGAGACCCAGTACTTC. Protein: CASSISSGGQETQYF. The variable domain in full, with the rest retrieved from reference TRBV19 and TRBJ2-5, is DGGITQSPKYLFRKEGQNVTLSCEQNLNHDAMYWYRQDPGQGLRLIYYSQIVNDFQKGDIAEGYSVSREKKESFPLTVTSAQKNPTAFYLCASSISSGGQETQYFGPGTRLLVL.

The chain joins TRBV5-6 to TRBJ2-3; 9 nucleotides match TRBD1. The CDR3 loop spans 16 amino acids. Trimming at V came to 3 bases and at J to 5 bases, leaving 10 bases not matched to a gene. Germline V CDR1 and CDR2: SGHDT, YYEEEE. CDR3 residues: CASSSPGTGIEDTQYF. DNA for the CDR3: TGTGCCAGCAGCTCCCCCGGGACAGGGATCGAAGATACGCAGTATTTT.

This rearrangement joins TRBV5-1 to TRBJ2-2; the match to TRBD2 covers 11 bases. V gave up 2 bases and J gave up 4 bases; unmatched junction bases: 10. CDR1 SGHRS and CDR2 YFSETQ come from the germline V gene. CDR3 length equals 18 residues. The CDR3 here is CASSFYASGGIGTGELFF. For the CDR3, the DNA is TGCGCCAGCAGCTTCTATGCTAGCGGGGGGATTGGCACCGGGGAGCTGTTTTTT.

The rearrangement joins TRBV4-2 to TRBJ1-5, with 7 bases fitting TRBD1. Germline-derived CDR1 and CDR2 are LGHNA and YNFKEQ. The CDR3 is 15 amino acids. With 8 bases clipped from V and 3 bases from J, the junction kept 10 bases outside the gene matches. The CDR3 sequence: CASALGQYNNQPQHF. The DNA of the CDR3 is TGTGCCAGCGCTTTGGGACAGTATAACAATCAGCCCCAGCATTTT.

The rearrangement uses TRBV7-2 and TRBJ1-6; TRBD1 agrees at 7 bases. Germline assignment: CDR1 SGHTA and CDR2 FQGNSA. V lost 5 bases and J lost 9; bases outside the gene matches: 10. The CDR3 extends over 15 amino acids. CDR3 residues: CASSGPDRAASPLHF. The CDR3 region has the DNA TGTGCCAGCAGCGGTCCCGACAGGGCAGCTTCACCCCTCCACTTT.

CDR3 nucleotides: TGTGCCAGCACGGGACAGGGGTCCTACGAGCAGTACTTC. Translating gives CASTGQGSYEQYF. This rearrangement joins TRBV25-1 to TRBJ2-7; 10 bases agree with TRBD1. Germline V gene lookup returns CDR1 MGHDK and CDR2 SYGVNS. The CDR3 length is 13 residues. V lost 7 bases to trimming and J lost 1 base; unmatched junction nucleotides: 1.

V and J are TRBV11-2 and TRBJ2-7, with a tentative D call TRBD2 (5 bases). The length of the CDR3 is 15 residues. Trimming removed 5 bases from V and 2 bases from J, with 16 bases in between. Per germline, CDR1 SGHAT and CDR2 FQNNGV. The CDR3 here is CASSNLRDTPYEQYF. The CDR3 region has the DNA TGTGCCAGCAGCAACCTCCGGGATACCCCCTACGAGCAGTACTTC.

V usage is TRBV5-1 and J usage is TRBJ2-2; D perhaps matches TRBD1 (5 bases). The CDR3 runs 15 residues. V lost 2 bases, J lost 0 bases, and 8 bases lay in between. The germline V gene has CDR1 SGHRS and CDR2 YFSETQ. CDR3 DNA sequence: TGCGCCAGCAGCTTCGACAGAGCGAACACCGGGGAGCTGTTTTTT. The encoded protein is CASSFDRANTGELFF. Based on the CDR3 plus reference TRBV5-1 and TRBJ2-2, the full variable domain is KAGVTQTPRYLIKTRGQQVTLSCSPISGHRSVSWYQQTPGQGLQFLFEYFSETQRNKGNFPGRFSGRQFSNSRSEMNVSTLELGDSALYLCASSFDRANTGELFFGEGSRLTVL.

The chain combines TRBV11-2 with TRBJ1-4; 8 positions agree with TRBD1. Germline V gene lookup returns CDR1 SGHAT and CDR2 FQNNGV. Trimming at V came to 6 bases and at J to 8 bases, leaving 5 bases not matched to a gene. There are 13 residues in the CDR3. The CDR3 DNA sequence: TGTGCCAGCAGTGGGACAGGCCTCGAAAAACTGTTTTTT. This codes for CASSGTGLEKLFF.

This chain joins TRBV11-2 and TRBJ2-2; tentatively, D is TRBD2 (7 bases). Trimming shortened V by 2 bases and J by 3 bases, and 13 bases separated the two germline ends. The CDR3 runs 16 residues. Germline loops: CDR1 SGHAT, CDR2 FQNNGV. The CDR3 sequence is CASSLLRGPHTGELFF. CDR3 nucleotide sequence: TGTGCCAGCAGCTTACTGCGGGGGCCGCACACCGGGGAGCTGTTTTTT.

CDR3 protein: CASSVDLGTHPYEQYF. DNA for the CDR3: TGTGCCAGCAGCGTTGACCTAGGAACTCATCCCTACGAGCAGTACTTC. The V gene is TRBV9, the J gene TRBJ2-7, with unresolved D. CDR1 and CDR2 (germline): SGDLS, YYNGEE. Trimming removed 2 bases from V and 2 bases from J, with 17 bases in between. This CDR3 is built from 16 residues. Full variable domain (remainder filled in from reference TRBV9 and TRBJ2-7): DSGVTQTPKHLITATGQRVTLRCSPRSGDLSVYWYQQSLDQGLQFLIQYYNGEERAKGNILERFSAQQFPDLHSELNLSSLELGDSALYFCASSVDLGTHPYEQYFGPGTRLTVT.

The chain employs TRBV18 and TRBJ2-5; the D gene is possibly TRBD2 (6 bases). This CDR3 is 13 amino acids long. The V end lost 6 bases, the J end lost 4 bases, and 12 bases lay between the germline ends. Looked up from germline, CDR1 is KGHSH and CDR2 is LQKENI. CDR3 in amino acids: CASSEEGGETQYF. The CDR3 DNA is TGTGCCAGCTCGGAGGAGGGAGGAGAGACCCAGTACTTC.

The rearrangement uses TRBV7-8 and TRBJ1-3; D remains unclear. The CDR3 loop spans 16 amino acids. CDR1 and CDR2 from the germline V gene are SGHVS and FQNEAQ. Trimming took 1 base from V and 0 from J, leaving 10 bases between them. This CDR3 is CASSLDRGRSGNTIYF. CDR3 DNA sequence: TGTGCCAGCAGCTTAGATAGAGGCCGCTCTGGAAACACCATATATTTT. Looking up the rest from reference TRBV7-8 and TRBJ1-3 gives the full variable domain: GAGVSQSPRYKVAKRGQDVALRCDPISGHVSLFWYQQALGQGPEFLTYFQNEAQLDKSGLPSDRFFAERPEGSVSTLKIQRTQQEDSAVYLCASSLDRGRSGNTIYFGEGSWLTVV.

The chain joins TRBV18 to TRBJ2-2; 9 bases line up with TRBD1. Germline loops: CDR1 KGHSH, CDR2 LQKENI. The CDR3 totals 16 residues. The J segment lost 0 bases and the V segment lost 6 bases, leaving 5 bases of the junction unmatched. CDR3 bases: TGTGCCAGCTCTCGCGGGACAGGGACGAACACCGGGGAGCTGTTTTTT. As protein: CASSRGTGTNTGELFF.

The count of this clone is one. The V gene is TRBV6-1, the J gene TRBJ2-7, with TRBD2 identical over 10 bases. The length of the CDR3 is 15 residues. V shed 3 bases, J shed 7 bases, and the junction held 9 bases outside the gene matches. Germline V CDR1 and CDR2: MNHNS, SASEGT. CDR3: CASSEVAGGRGEQYF. CDR3 in DNA: TGTGCCAGCAGTGAGGTAGCGGGGGGCCGGGGGGAGCAGTACTTC.

The V and J genes are TRBV5-1 and TRBJ1-5; no definite D call. Germline-derived CDR1 and CDR2 are SGHRS and YFSETQ. V was cut by 0 bases and J by 4 bases, with 5 bases left in between. The CDR3 is 13 amino acids. The CDR3 reads CASSLASNQPQHF. The CDR3 DNA sequence: TGCGCCAGCAGCTTGGCTAGTAATCAGCCCCAGCATTTT.

This sequence joins TRBV7-2 and TRBJ1-2, with TRBD1 matching over 7 bases. The J segment lost 4 bases and the V segment lost 1 base, leaving 9 bases of the junction unmatched. Germline V CDR1 and CDR2: SGHTA, FQGNSA. The CDR3 consists of 16 residues. CDR3 sequence: CASSLGQGLNIYGYTF. Written as DNA, the CDR3 is TGTGCCAGCAGCTTAGGACAGGGTCTAAATATCTATGGCTACACCTTC.

J is TRBJ1-2 and V is TRBV19, with D perhaps matching TRBD1 (6 bases). The germline V and J ends were trimmed by 3 bases and 6 bases, with 17 bases remaining between them. CDR3 length: 15 residues. Germline-derived CDR1 and CDR2 are LNHDA and SQIVND (reference sequence). This CDR3 is CASSIVGFGGHGYTF. The CDR3, as DNA: TGTGCCAGTAGTATTGTGGGTTTCGGGGGGCATGGCTACACCTTC.

This sequence joins TRBV7-9 and TRBJ2-3; 12 bases are shared with TRBD2. There are 16 residues in the CDR3. Germline loops: CDR1 SEHNR, CDR2 FQNEAQ (reference sequence). With V trimmed by 3 bases and J by 3 bases, 4 bases remained unmatched. DNA of the CDR3: TGTGCCAGCAGCTTGCTAGCGGGGGGGCTTACAGATACGCAGTATTTT. This sequence encodes CASSLLAGGLTDTQYF.

This chain links TRBV14 with TRBJ1-2; a possible D gene is TRBD1 (6 bases). CDR1 is SGHDN, CDR2 FVKESK, per germline. The V gene lost 0 bases and the J gene lost 7 bases, with 15 bases spanning the gap. The CDR3 is 15 amino acids. The CDR3 protein is CASSQEGAGIGGYTF. The CDR3 bases are TGTGCCAGCAGCCAAGAGGGGGCAGGGATTGGTGGCTACACCTTC.

The CDR3 sequence is CASTDTNTGELFF. CDR3 sequence (DNA): TGTGCCAGTACAGATACGAACACCGGGGAGCTGTTTTTT. This sequence joins TRBV19 and TRBJ2-2; D gene uncertain. Germline loops: CDR1 LNHDA, CDR2 SQIVND (reference sequence). The CDR3 contains 13 residues. V lost 7 bases and J lost 0, with 6 bases in between. The variable domain in full, completed from reference TRBV19 and TRBJ2-2, reads DGGITQSPKYLFRKEGQNVTLSCEQNLNHDAMYWYRQDPGQGLRLIYYSQIVNDFQKGDIAEGYSVSREKKESFPLTVTSAQKNPTAFYLCASTDTNTGELFFGEGSRLTVL.

This clone was counted a single time. The rearrangement uses TRBV7-3 and TRBJ2-1, with TRBD1 matching over 7 bases. With V trimmed by 4 bases and J by 5 bases, 5 bases remained unmatched. In germline, CDR1 is SGHTA, CDR2 FQGTGA. There are 14 residues in the CDR3. CDR3 protein: CASSSLTGDNEQFF. The CDR3 DNA is TGTGCCAGCAGCTCCCTCACAGGGGACAATGAGCAGTTCTTC.

This clone was detected once. The V gene is TRBV18, the J gene TRBJ2-6; D ambiguous. The CDR3 extends over 16 amino acids. Germline CDR1 reads KGHSH; CDR2 reads LQKENI. Trimming took 6 bases from V and 0 from J, leaving 12 bases between them. The CDR3 is CASSRILSSGANVLTF. CDR3 sequence (DNA): TGTGCCAGCTCGAGGATCCTAAGCTCTGGGGCCAACGTCCTGACTTTC.